This entry lists 23 T cell receptor beta chains sequenced from one sample in a study of control samples from healthy donors and cancer patients. Here immunoSEQ multiplex PCR was the method, and the copy in TCRdb shows in-frame clones only, minus some. The profile shows around 110,000 clones, around nine tenths of them singletons. What was sequenced was blood. Receptors were obtained from a woman aged 70 to 79 in good health.

V usage is TRBV11-3 and J usage is TRBJ2-3; D gene uncertain. The V gene's germline CDR1 is SGHNT and CDR2 YENEEA. The V gene lost 5 bases and the J gene lost 0 bases, with 15 bases spanning the gap. The CDR3 extends over 16 amino acids. The CDR3 nucleotides are TGTGCCAGCAGCAAAAGCCGGGTCTCTAGCACAGATACGCAGTATTTT. Protein: CASSKSRVSSTDTQYF.

This clone was seen a single time. The rearrangement joins TRBV6-4 to TRBJ2-3; 9 nucleotides align to TRBD2. The J segment lost 2 bases and the V segment lost 5 bases, leaving 5 bases of the junction unmatched. The CDR3 loop spans 15 amino acids. Germline V gene sequence: CDR1 MRHNA, CDR2 SNTAGT. The CDR3 sequence: CASSRSGGYTDTQYF. In DNA form, the CDR3 reads TGTGCCAGCAGTAGAAGCGGGGGGTACACAGATACGCAGTATTTT.

The chain links TRBV13 to TRBJ2-7; maybe TRBD1 (6 bases). V was trimmed by 0 bases and J by 3 bases, leaving 12 bases between them. The CDR3 is 15 residues long. Germline V gives CDR1 PRHDT, CDR2 FYEKMQ (reference sequence). The CDR3 DNA reads TGTGCCAGCAGCTTAGGAAGGACAGATAACTACGAGCAGTACTTC. Encoded protein: CASSLGRTDNYEQYF.

This clone was seen more than once but under ten times. The rearrangement uses TRBV19 and TRBJ1-6; weak D call: TRBD1 (6 bases). CDR1 and CDR2 (germline): LNHDA, SQIVND (reference sequence). The V and J ends lost 0 bases and 3 bases respectively, with 6 bases between them. The CDR3 contains 15 residues. The CDR3 loop reads CASSIETGYNSPLHF. CDR3 DNA: TGTGCCAGTAGTATAGAGACAGGCTATAATTCACCCCTCCACTTT.

The chain links TRBV28 to TRBJ2-7, with D unclear. Looked up from germline, CDR1 is MDHEN and CDR2 is SYDVKM. This CDR3 spans 15 amino acids. The germline V and J ends were trimmed by 3 bases and 5 bases, with 17 bases remaining between them. The CDR3 spells CASSFLGQAFDEQYF. For the CDR3, the DNA is TGTGCCAGCAGTTTTCTGGGCCAGGCCTTCGACGAGCAGTACTTC. Based on the CDR3 plus reference TRBV28 and TRBJ2-7, the full variable domain is DVKVTQSSRYLVKRTGEKVFLECVQDMDHENMFWYRQDPGLGLRLIYFSYDVKMKEKGDIPEGYSVSREKKERFSLILESASTNQTSMYLCASSFLGQAFDEQYFGPGTRLTVT.

The chain links TRBV7-9 to TRBJ1-1; D is unclear. The CDR3 sequence is 13 residues long. Germline V CDR1 and CDR2: SEHNR, FQNEAQ (reference sequence). With 3 bases removed from V and 1 base from J, the gap between germline ends came to 6 bases. The CDR3 spells CASSLEQNTEAFF. The CDR3 coding sequence is TGTGCCAGCAGCTTGGAGCAGAACACTGAAGCTTTCTTT. The variable domain in full, with the rest retrieved from reference TRBV7-9 and TRBJ1-1, is DTGVSQNPRHKITKRGQNVTFRCDPISEHNRLYWYRQTLGQGPEFLTYFQNEAQLEKSRLLSDRFSAERPKGSFSTLEIQRTEQGDSAMYLCASSLEQNTEAFFGQGTRLTVV.

The V call is TRBV11-2, the J call TRBJ1-2; D unclear. Germline lookup yields CDR1 SGHAT and CDR2 FQNNGV. Trimming took 4 bases from V and 8 from J, leaving 14 bases between them. The CDR3 runs to 13 residues. As DNA, the CDR3 is TGTGCCAGCAGCTATCGGCCGGGTGAGGGCTACACCTTC. Amino acids: CASSYRPGEGYTF.

This chain joins TRBV6-2 or TRBV6-3 and TRBJ2-2, with 9 bases identical to TRBD2. The CDR3 has 14 amino acids. V was clipped by 4 bases and J by 3 bases; unmatched bases: 0. CDR1 is MNHEY, CDR2 SVGEGT, per germline. For the CDR3, the DNA is TGTGCCAGCAGTTGGACTAGCGACACCGGGGAGCTGTTTTTT. Residues: CASSWTSDTGELFF.

The V call is TRBV10-3, the J call TRBJ2-1; D is unclear. V lost 6 bases, J lost 5 bases, and 11 bases lay in between. This CDR3 region has 13 residues. Germline CDR1 reads ENHRY; CDR2 reads SYGVKD. In DNA form, the CDR3 reads TGTGCCATCAGCCAGGCAAGAAACAATGAGCAGTTCTTC. It codes for CAISQARNNEQFF.

This rearrangement joins TRBV3-1 (or the pseudogene TRBV3-2) to TRBJ1-5; the D is unclear. Trimming took off 0 bases at V and 3 bases at J, with 3 bases between the two ends. This CDR3 has 13 amino acids. CDR1 is LGHDT and CDR2 is YNNKEL in the germline V gene (reference sequence). The CDR3 here is CASSQDYNQPQHF. CDR3 DNA: TGTGCCAGCAGCCAAGACTACAATCAGCCCCAGCATTTT.

The chain couples TRBV9 to TRBJ1-2; D call uncertain. The CDR3 has 11 residues. Germline V gene sequence: CDR1 SGDLS, CDR2 YYNGEE. Trimming took 3 bases from V and 8 from J, leaving 8 bases between them. The CDR3 sequence is CASSGPGGYTF. CDR3 DNA: TGTGCCAGCAGCGGACCTGGGGGCTACACCTTC.

The genes are TRBV24-1 and TRBJ2-3; tentatively, D is TRBD1 (5 bases). The V gene lost 5 bases and the J gene lost 1 base, with 6 bases spanning the gap. Germline V lookup: CDR1 KGHDR, CDR2 SFDVKD. The CDR3 spans 13 residues. The CDR3 protein is CATSGRGTDTQYF. The CDR3 DNA sequence: TGTGCCACCAGTGGCAGGGGCACAGATACGCAGTATTTT.

The CDR3 nucleotides are TGTGCCAGCAGCCGAGATCCGGGTACCTACAATGAGCAGTTCTTC. The encoded protein is CASSRDPGTYNEQFF. This rearrangement joins TRBV14 to TRBJ2-1; D gene ambiguous. This CDR3 contains 15 residues. Trimming pared 4 bases from V and 2 bases from J, leaving 12 bases between. The germline V gene encodes CDR1 SGHDN and CDR2 FVKESK.

The chain recombines TRBV9 with TRBJ1-1; 8 bases match TRBD1. Germline values: CDR1 SGDLS, CDR2 YYNGEE. The CDR3 contains 13 residues. J lost 6 bases, V lost 4 bases, and 5 bases had no gene match. CDR3 nucleotides: TGTGCCAGCAGCCCGGGACAGGCCCCTGAAGCTTTCTTT. Protein product: CASSPGQAPEAFF. The full variable domain, rest sourced from reference TRBV9 and TRBJ1-1, is DSGVTQTPKHLITATGQRVTLRCSPRSGDLSVYWYQQSLDQGLQFLIQYYNGEERAKGNILERFSAQQFPDLHSELNLSSLELGDSALYFCASSPGQAPEAFFGQGTRLTVV.

The chain employs TRBV5-1 and TRBJ1-6; D remains unclear. The CDR3 is made up of 14 amino acids. The V end lost 1 base, the J end lost 10 bases, and 12 bases lay between the germline ends. Germline V gives CDR1 SGHRS, CDR2 YFSETQ. The CDR3 is CASSLRVRESPLHF. The CDR3, as DNA: TGCGCCAGCAGCTTGAGGGTAAGGGAGTCACCCCTCCACTTT.

V is TRBV15 and J is TRBJ2-7; TRBD1 agrees at 7 bases. Germline CDR1 LNHNV, CDR2 YYDKDF (reference sequence). V lost 1 base to trimming and J lost 3 bases; unmatched junction nucleotides: 6. This CDR3 spans 15 amino acids. The CDR3 spells CATSRGVGTDYEQYF. The CDR3 DNA follows: TGTGCCACCAGCAGAGGAGTGGGGACAGACTACGAGCAGTACTTC.

V usage is TRBV18 and J usage is TRBJ1-5; TRBD1 aligns across 11 bases. V shed 3 bases and J 7 bases; nucleotides not matched to a gene: 8. The CDR3 covers 16 residues. In germline, CDR1 is KGHSH, CDR2 LQKENI. CDR3 nucleotides: TGTGCCAGCTCACCTCCCGGGACAGGGGGTGGCCAGCCCCAGCATTTT. The encoded protein is CASSPPGTGGGQPQHF.

The chain carries TRBV7-2 and TRBJ2-7, with D possibly TRBD1 on 6 matching bases. This CDR3 is 13 amino acids long. V gave up 0 bases and J gave up 7 bases, with 10 bases separating them. Germline-derived CDR1 and CDR2 are SGHTA and FQGNSA. The CDR3 reads CASSLAVDREQYF. The CDR3 region has the DNA TGTGCCAGCAGCTTAGCTGTAGACAGGGAGCAGTACTTC. The entire variable domain, with the rest obtained from reference TRBV7-2 and TRBJ2-7, is as follows: GAGVSQSPSNKVTEKGKDVELRCDPISGHTALYWYRQSLGQGLEFLIYFQGNSAPDKSGLPSDRFSAERTGGSVSTLTIQRTQQEDSAVYLCASSLAVDREQYFGPGTRLTVT.

The V call is TRBV15, the J call TRBJ1-2, with D hard to call. The CDR3 has 12 residues. Germline CDR1 reads LNHNV; CDR2 reads YYDKDF (reference sequence). V was pared by 1 base and J by 8 bases, with 8 bases between. Here the CDR3 reads CATSRAGWGYTF. For the CDR3, the DNA is TGTGCCACCAGCAGAGCGGGTTGGGGCTACACCTTC.

The chain uses TRBV4-1 and TRBJ1-1; the D gene is possibly TRBD1 (5 bases). The V gene lost 1 base and the J gene lost 4 bases, with 13 bases spanning the gap. The CDR3 runs to 15 residues. Germline lookup yields CDR1 MGHRA and CDR2 YSYEKL. CDR3 sequence: CASSQGPRVSTEAFF. The CDR3 region has the DNA TGCGCCAGCAGCCAAGGGCCCAGGGTGAGCACTGAAGCTTTCTTT.

The chain uses TRBV5-1 and TRBJ2-3; the match to TRBD1 covers 7 bases. The CDR3 runs 15 residues. The ends lost 1 base at V and 1 base at J; junction bases unmatched: 3. The germline V gene has CDR1 SGHRS and CDR2 YFSETQ. In nucleotides, the CDR3 is TGCGCCAGCAGCTTGACAGGGGTGGGCACAGATACGCAGTATTTT. As protein: CASSLTGVGTDTQYF.

The V call is TRBV9, the J call TRBJ1-2; D is undetermined. Germline CDR1 reads SGDLS; CDR2 reads YYNGEE. Trimming pared 3 bases from V and 2 bases from J, leaving 2 bases between. The CDR3 is 11 residues long. CDR3 residues: CASSGNYGYTF. CDR3 nucleotides: TGTGCCAGCAGCGGCAACTATGGCTACACCTTC. The full variable domain, in which reference TRBV9 and TRBJ1-2 provide the parts outside the CDR3, is DSGVTQTPKHLITATGQRVTLRCSPRSGDLSVYWYQQSLDQGLQFLIQYYNGEERAKGNILERFSAQQFPDLHSELNLSSLELGDSALYFCASSGNYGYTFGSGTRLTVV.

This clone was seen a handful of times. The rearrangement joins TRBV19 to TRBJ2-7; D not resolved. The CDR3 runs to 13 residues. Trimming left V 8 bases short and J 4 bases short, with 15 bases between. Germline CDR1 is LNHDA and CDR2 is SQIVND (reference sequence). As DNA, the CDR3 is TGTGCCAGTTGCTTTGATGGCTTATACGAGCAGTACTTC. Protein sequence: CASCFDGLYEQYF.